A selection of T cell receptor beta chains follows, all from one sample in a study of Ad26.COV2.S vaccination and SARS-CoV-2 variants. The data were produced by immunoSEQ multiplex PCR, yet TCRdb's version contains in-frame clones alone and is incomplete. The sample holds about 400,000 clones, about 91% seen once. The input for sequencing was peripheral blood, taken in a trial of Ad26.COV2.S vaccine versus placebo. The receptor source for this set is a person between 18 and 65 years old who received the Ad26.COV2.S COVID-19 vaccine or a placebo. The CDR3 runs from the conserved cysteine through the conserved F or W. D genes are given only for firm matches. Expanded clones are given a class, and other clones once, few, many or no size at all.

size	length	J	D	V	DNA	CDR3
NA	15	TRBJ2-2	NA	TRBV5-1	TGCGCCAGCAGCTTTCGGGACTTCAGCACCGGGGAGCTGTTTTTT	CASSFRDFSTGELFF
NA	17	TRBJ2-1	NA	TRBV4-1	TGCGCCAGCAGCGACCCGACTAACTTAGCCTCCTACAATGAGCAGTTCTTC	CASSDPTNLASYNEQFF
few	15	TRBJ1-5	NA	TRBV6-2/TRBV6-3	TGTGCCAGCAGTTACGGGGGGAGCCGCAATCAGCCCCAGCATTTT	CASSYGGSRNQPQHF
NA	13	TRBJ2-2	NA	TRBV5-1	TGCGCCAGCAGCTTGGACAGCACCGGGGAGCTGTTTTTT	CASSLDSTGELFF
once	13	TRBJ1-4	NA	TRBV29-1	TGCAGCGCCCTACAGGATGGCAATGAAAAACTGTTTTTT	CSALQDGNEKLFF
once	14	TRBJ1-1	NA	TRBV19	TGTGCCAGTAGTAAAGGGACGCGGAACACTGAAGCTTTCTTT	CASSKGTRNTEAFF
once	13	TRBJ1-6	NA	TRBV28	TGTGCCAGCAGAGGAGATGAGGCTTCACCCCTCCACTTT	CASRGDEASPLHF
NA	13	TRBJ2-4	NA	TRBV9	TGTGCCAGCAGCGGGGGCCCAAGGGGCATTCAGTACTTC	CASSGGPRGIQYF
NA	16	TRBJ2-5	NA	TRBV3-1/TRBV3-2	TGTGCCAGCAGCCCCTCGCGCGGCCATGGAGGGGAGACCCAGTACTTC	CASSPSRGHGGETQYF
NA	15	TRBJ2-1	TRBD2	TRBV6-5	TGTGCCAGCAGTCGGCGGGAGTCGGAGTACAATGAGCAGTTCTTC	CASSRRESEYNEQFF
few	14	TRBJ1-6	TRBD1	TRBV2	TGTGCCAGCAGAGAACAGGGGGCAGGTTCACCCCTCCACTTT	CASREQGAGSPLHF
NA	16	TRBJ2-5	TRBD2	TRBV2	TGTGCCAGCAGGGTTGGACTAGCGGTAATCCAAGAGACCCAGTACTTC	CASRVGLAVIQETQYF
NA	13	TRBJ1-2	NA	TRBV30	TGTGCCTGGAGTGAGCGTGTGGGATGGGGCTACACCTTC	CAWSERVGWGYTF
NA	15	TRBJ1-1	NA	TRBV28	TGTGCCAGCAGTCAAAGTAGGACAGTCAACACTGAAGCTTTCTTT	CASSQSRTVNTEAFF
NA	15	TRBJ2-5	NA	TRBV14	TGTGCCAGCAGCGACCACCTTGGAGGGGTGGAGACCCAGTACTTC	CASSDHLGGVETQYF
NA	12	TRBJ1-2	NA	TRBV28	TGTGCCAGCAGTCCAGGGGACTATGGCTACACCTTC	CASSPGDYGYTF
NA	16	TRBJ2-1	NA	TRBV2	TGTGCCAGCAGTGAACAGGGTGGCCACTCCTACAATGAGCAGTTCTTC	CASSEQGGHSYNEQFF
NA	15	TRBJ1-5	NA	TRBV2	TGTGCCAGCACAGAAAGGGAAAGAAGCAATCAGCCCCAGCATTTT	CASTERERSNQPQHF
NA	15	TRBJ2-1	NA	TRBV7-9	TGTGCCAGCAGCTCGGCCGGGACTTCCTACAATGAGCAGTTCTTC	CASSSAGTSYNEQFF
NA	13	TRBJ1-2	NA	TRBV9	TGTGCCAGCAGCGCGGGAGGACAGTATGGCTACACCTTC	CASSAGGQYGYTF
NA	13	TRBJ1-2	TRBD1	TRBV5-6	TGTGCCAGCAGCTTTGGGACAGAAAGGGGCTACACCTTC	CASSFGTERGYTF
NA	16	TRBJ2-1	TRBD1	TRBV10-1	TGCGCCAGCAGTGAGCATACCGGGACAGCCTACAATGAGCAGTTCTTC	CASSEHTGTAYNEQFF
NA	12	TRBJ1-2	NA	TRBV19	TGTGCCAGTACCCTTGCGCCTGGTGGCTACACCTTC	CASTLAPGGYTF
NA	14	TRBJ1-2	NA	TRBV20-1	TGCAGTGCTAGTCAGGTCCGATCCGCTGATGGCTACACCTTC	CSASQVRSADGYTF
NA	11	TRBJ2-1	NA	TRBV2	TGTGCCAGCAGTGAGGACAATGAGCAGTTCTTC	CASSEDNEQFF
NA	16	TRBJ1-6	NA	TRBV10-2	TGCGCCAGCAGTGAGGAGGGACCGGGGGATAATTCACCCCTCCACTTT	CASSEEGPGDNSPLHF
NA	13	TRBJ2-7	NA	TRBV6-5	TGTGCCAGTCGATGGGGGGAATCATACGAGCAGTACTTC	CASRWGESYEQYF
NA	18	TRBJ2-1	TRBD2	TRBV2	TGTGCCAGCAGTGATCCCCGACTAGCGGGAGTAACTGGCAATGAGCAGTTCTTC	CASSDPRLAGVTGNEQFF
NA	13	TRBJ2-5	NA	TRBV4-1	TGCGCCAGCAGCCAACGGACAGAAGAGACCCAGTACTTC	CASSQRTEETQYF
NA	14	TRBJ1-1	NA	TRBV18	TGTGCCAGCTCACCCGGACAGACGAACACTGAAGCTTTCTTT	CASSPGQTNTEAFF
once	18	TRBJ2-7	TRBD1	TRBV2	TGTGCCAGCAGCAAACTCTTCCCAGGGACAGGGAAAGGGGGAGAGCAGTACTTC	CASSKLFPGTGKGGEQYF
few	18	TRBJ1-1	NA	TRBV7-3	TGTGCCAGCAGCCCGGGGCGGGTTGGGATTGTGGGGAACACTGAAGCTTTCTTT	CASSPGRVGIVGNTEAFF
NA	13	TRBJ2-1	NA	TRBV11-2	TGTGCCAGCAGCTTAGAGCGAGCACGTGAGCAGTTCTTC	CASSLERAREQFF
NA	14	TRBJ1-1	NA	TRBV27	TGTGCCAGCAGTTTATATGAGGGAGATATTGAAGCTTTCTTT	CASSLYEGDIEAFF
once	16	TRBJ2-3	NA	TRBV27	TGTGCCAGCAGTCGAGACTGGCTAGCGAGCACAGATACGCAGTATTTT	CASSRDWLASTDTQYF
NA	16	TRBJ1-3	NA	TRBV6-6	TGTGCCAGCAGGGACGACCAGGGGAAATTTGGAAACACCATATATTTT	CASRDDQGKFGNTIYF
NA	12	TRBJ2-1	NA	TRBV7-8	TGTGCCAGCAGCTCGTCGGTAGCGGAGCAGTTCTTC	CASSSSVAEQFF
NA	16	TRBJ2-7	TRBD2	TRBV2	TGTGCCAGCAGTGATTTCTGGGCGGGAGGCTTCTCCGAGCAGTACTTC	CASSDFWAGGFSEQYF
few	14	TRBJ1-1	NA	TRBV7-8	TGTGCCAGCAGCTTAGCTCGCGTCAGTTCTGAAGCTTTCTTT	CASSLARVSSEAFF
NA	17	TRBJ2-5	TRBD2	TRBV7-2	TGTGCCAGCAGCTCAGGACTAGCGGGCTCACTGCAAGAGACCCAGTACTTC	CASSSGLAGSLQETQYF
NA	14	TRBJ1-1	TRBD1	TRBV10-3	TGTGCCATCAACCCGACAGGGGCCGGGACTGAAGCTTTCTTT	CAINPTGAGTEAFF
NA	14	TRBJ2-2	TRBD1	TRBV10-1	TGCGCCAGCAGTGAAAAGGGGGCAACCGGGGAGCTGTTTTTT	CASSEKGATGELFF
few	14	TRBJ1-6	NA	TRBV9	TGTGCCAGCAGCGTTGGCAGCCATAATTCACCCCTCCACTTT	CASSVGSHNSPLHF
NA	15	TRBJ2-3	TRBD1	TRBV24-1	TGTGCCACCAGTGACCGGACAGGGGGCACAGATACGCAGTATTTT	CATSDRTGGTDTQYF
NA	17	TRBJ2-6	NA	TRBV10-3	TGTGCCATCAGTGAGTCGGGTAGGAGAACCGGGGCCAACGTCCTGACTTTC	CAISESGRRTGANVLTF
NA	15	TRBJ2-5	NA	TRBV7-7	TGTGCCAGCAGCTTAATCACGGGGCGTCGAGAGACCCAGTACTTC	CASSLITGRRETQYF
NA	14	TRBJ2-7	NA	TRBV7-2	TGTGCCAGCAGCTTAGAAGGTGGGCCGTACGAGCAGTACTTC	CASSLEGGPYEQYF
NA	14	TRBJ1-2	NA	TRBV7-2	TGTGCCAGCAGCTTAGCAGGGGTTACCTATGGCTACACCTTC	CASSLAGVTYGYTF
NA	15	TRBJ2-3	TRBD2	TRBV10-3	TGTGCCATCAAGGCGGGAGGGCGAGGCACAGATACGCAGTATTTT	CAIKAGGRGTDTQYF
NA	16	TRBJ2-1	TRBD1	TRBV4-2	TGTGCCAGCAGCCAAGATCTGTCAGGGGGCCGGAATGAGCAGTTCTTC	CASSQDLSGGRNEQFF
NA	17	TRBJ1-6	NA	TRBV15	TGTGCCACCAGCAGAGATAACGTCCGCTCCTATAATTCACCCCTCCACTTT	CATSRDNVRSYNSPLHF
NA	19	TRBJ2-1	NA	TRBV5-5	TGTGCCAGCAGACCCCTGGGGCGGGCCGAATGGGGCTCCTACAATGAGCAGTTCTTC	CASRPLGRAEWGSYNEQFF